This is a list of T cell receptor beta chains from one sample in a study of regulatory T cells in long-lasting Graves disease. TCRdb re-called the multiplex PCR reads through MiXCR, storing one row per CDR3 protein. The sample carries 200,000 to 250,000 distinct CDR3 sequences, approximately 20% recorded once. The sequences come from peripheral blood mononuclear cells (PBMCs), collected at new diagnosis, from a patient treated with antithyroid drugs. These receptors were taken from a female donor with Graves disease. The CDR3 runs from the conserved cysteine through the conserved F or W. The D gene is left open where the match is weak. Not every row has a clone size; where given, it reads once, few, many or a size class.

V gene	clone size	D gene	J gene	CDR3 protein	CDR3 DNA
TRBV18	many	-	TRBJ1-2	CASSPRGQEYGYTF	TGTGCCAGCTCACCACGAGGGCAGGAATATGGCTACACCTTC
TRBV24-1	many	TRBD1	TRBJ2-3	CATSDSAGTGFTDTQYF	TGTGCCACCAGTGACTCCGCCGGGACAGGATTCACAGATACGCAGTATTTT
TRBV11-2	few	TRBD1	TRBJ1-2	CASRGQRYGYTF	TGTGCCAGCAGGGGACAGCGGTATGGCTACACCTTC
TRBV28	many	TRBD2	TRBJ2-1	CAIALAGVRNEQFF	TGTGCCATCGCCCTAGCGGGAGTAAGAAATGAGCAGTTCTTC
TRBV12-3/TRBV12-4	many	-	TRBJ2-7	CASNLGEAYEQYF	TGTGCCAGCAATCTTGGGGAGGCCTACGAGCAGTACTTC
TRBV18	many	-	TRBJ2-7	CASSPRDVSYEQYF	TGTGCCAGCTCACCACGGGACGTCTCCTACGAGCAGTACTTC
TRBV29-1	many	-	TRBJ2-1	CSVPRSANEQFF	TGCAGCGTCCCTCGGTCAGCAAATGAGCAGTTCTTC
TRBV7-3	-	TRBD2	TRBJ2-5	CASSSPGEGQETQYF	TGTGCCAGCAGCTCTCCCGGGGAGGGCCAAGAGACCCAGTACTTC
TRBV19	many	-	TRBJ2-3	CASSGHTDTQYF	TGTGCCAGTAGCGGCCACACAGATACGCAGTATTTT
TRBV7-9	-	-	TRBJ1-4	CASSLIADEKLFF	TGTGCCAGCAGCTTAATCGCCGATGAAAAACTGTTTTTT
TRBV28	-	-	TRBJ2-1	CASRLAAYNEQFF	TGTGCCAGCAGACTAGCAGCCTACAATGAGCAGTTCTTC
TRBV7-9	many	-	TRBJ1-2	CASSAAGTLGYTF	TGTGCCAGCAGCGCTGCCGGGACATTGGGGTACACCTTC
TRBV6-1	many	-	TRBJ2-2	CASSEGTTFVGLVTGELFF	TGTGCCAGCAGTGAAGGAACCACCTTCGTGGGTCTGGTCACCGGGGAGCTGTTTTTT
TRBV20-1	many	-	TRBJ1-1	CSARDLGEDTEAFF	TGCAGTGCTAGAGATTTGGGGGAAGATACTGAAGCTTTCTTT
TRBV20-1	-	-	TRBJ2-7	CSARDPTSGSAYEQYF	TGCAGTGCTAGAGACCCCACTAGTGGGAGTGCCTACGAGCAGTACTTC
TRBV4-2	many	-	TRBJ1-2	CASSQVGTLHLWWYTF	TGTGCCAGCAGCCAAGTTGGGACACTACACCTATGGTGGTACACCTTC
TRBV19	few	TRBD2	TRBJ2-1	CASKLGTSGDEQFF	TGTGCCAGTAAGCTAGGGACTAGCGGCGATGAGCAGTTCTTC
TRBV18	many	TRBD1	TRBJ1-1	CASSPIQGALGGEAFF	TGTGCCAGCTCACCCATACAGGGGGCGCTTGGAGGTGAAGCTTTCTTT
TRBV11-2	many	-	TRBJ2-7	CASSHGGVEQYF	TGTGCCAGCAGCCATGGAGGGGTCGAGCAGTACTTC
TRBV28	-	TRBD1	TRBJ1-2	CVSSLISGQGGGYTF	TGTGTCAGCAGTTTAATCTCAGGACAGGGCGGAGGCTACACCTTC